A selection of T cell receptor beta chains follows, all from one sample in a study of Ad26.COV2.S vaccination and SARS-CoV-2 variants. Assay used: immunoSEQ multiplex PCR; TCRdb lists only in-frame clones, some missing. The sample yields roughly 300,000 clones, 88% seen once. The sample in question was peripheral blood, obtained in a trial of Ad26.COV2.S vaccine versus placebo. Receptors originate from a person aged 18-65 years who received the Ad26.COV2.S COVID-19 vaccine or a placebo. CDR3s include the opening cysteine and the closing phenylalanine or tryptophan. The order of the fields is clone size, D gene, J gene, V gene, CDR3 DNA, CDR3 protein. The D gene is left open where the match is weak. Size is omitted from some rows. Given values are once, few, many or a class for expanded clones.

size: NA
D: NA
J: TRBJ2-1
V: TRBV10-3
DNA: TGTGCCATCAGTGTGGGCCTCAATGAGCAGTTCTTC
CDR3: CAISVGLNEQFF

size: NA
D: TRBD1
J: TRBJ2-5
V: TRBV7-3
DNA: TGTGCCAGCAGCTTTGGCGCAGGGGGCATTCGGACGCCACAAGAGACCCAGTACTTC
CDR3: CASSFGAGGIRTPQETQYF

size: few
D: NA
J: TRBJ1-6
V: TRBV10-3
DNA: TGTGCCATCAGCAGGGCGGAATCTTCAAATTCACCCCTCCACTTT
CDR3: CAISRAESSNSPLHF

size: NA
D: NA
J: TRBJ1-4
V: TRBV2
DNA: TGTGCCATCAAGGGACCCTTTAATGAAAAACTGTTTTTT
CDR3: CAIKGPFNEKLFF

size: once
D: NA
J: TRBJ1-4
V: TRBV10-3
DNA: TGTGCCATCGGAATGGGGGCTGGCGAAAAACTGTTTTTT
CDR3: CAIGMGAGEKLFF

size: NA
D: TRBD1
J: TRBJ2-7
V: TRBV30
DNA: TGTGCCTGGAGTGGGGACAGGGGGTACGAGCAGTACTTC
CDR3: CAWSGDRGYEQYF

size: NA
D: TRBD1
J: TRBJ1-4
V: TRBV29-1
DNA: TGCAGCGTTGAAGGTCAGGGGGCGACTAATGAAAAACTGTTTTTT
CDR3: CSVEGQGATNEKLFF

size: NA
D: TRBD1
J: TRBJ2-1
V: TRBV5-4
DNA: TGTGTCCTAACCCCGGGACAGGGGCGCAATGAGCAGTTCTTC
CDR3: CVLTPGQGRNEQFF

size: NA
D: NA
J: TRBJ2-1
V: TRBV2
DNA: TGTGCCAGCAGTGAGACGGACAGTCTGAGCTCCTACAATGAGCAGTTCTTC
CDR3: CASSETDSLSSYNEQFF

size: NA
D: NA
J: TRBJ2-2
V: TRBV7-2
DNA: TGTGCCAGCAGCTTAGAAGGGATCGGGGAGCTGTTTTTT
CDR3: CASSLEGIGELFF

size: NA
D: NA
J: TRBJ1-5
V: TRBV10-3
DNA: TGTGCCGTCGCGGGCAGCAATCAGCCCCAGCATTTT
CDR3: CAVAGSNQPQHF

size: once
D: NA
J: TRBJ2-1
V: TRBV9
DNA: TGTGCCAGCAGCCCTACACAGGGTCCGTACAATGAGCAGTTCTTC
CDR3: CASSPTQGPYNEQFF

size: once
D: TRBD1
J: TRBJ1-2
V: TRBV6-5
DNA: TGTGCCAGCAGTTACTACAGGGGTGCTGGCTACACCTTC
CDR3: CASSYYRGAGYTF

size: NA
D: TRBD2
J: TRBJ2-1
V: TRBV12-5
DNA: TGTGCTAGTGGTCTTCTGGGGGAGGGCGAGGATGAGCAGTTCTTC
CDR3: CASGLLGEGEDEQFF

size: NA
D: NA
J: TRBJ2-5
V: TRBV6-2/TRBV6-3
DNA: TGTGCCAGCAGTTACTCAGACAATCAAGAGACCCAGTACTTC
CDR3: CASSYSDNQETQYF

size: NA
D: TRBD2
J: TRBJ2-2
V: TRBV7-8
DNA: TGTGCCAGCAGCTTCTCCCGCGGGAGGAGCGGGGAGCTGTTTTTT
CDR3: CASSFSRGRSGELFF

size: NA
D: NA
J: TRBJ2-7
V: TRBV7-2
DNA: TGTGCCAGCAGCTTAGAGCTAGGCGAGCAGTACTTC
CDR3: CASSLELGEQYF

size: NA
D: NA
J: TRBJ1-1
V: TRBV7-9
DNA: TGTGCCAGCAGCACCCAAGGGATCACTGAAGCTTTCTTT
CDR3: CASSTQGITEAFF

size: few
D: NA
J: TRBJ2-1
V: TRBV27
DNA: TGTGCCAGCAGCCACCCCCGTGGGAGCTCCTACAATGAGCAGTTCTTC
CDR3: CASSHPRGSSYNEQFF

size: NA
D: TRBD1
J: TRBJ1-5
V: TRBV18
DNA: TGTGCCAGCTCACCGGGACAGGGGGACAGTCAGCCCCAGCATTTT
CDR3: CASSPGQGDSQPQHF

size: NA
D: TRBD1
J: TRBJ2-7
V: TRBV29-1
DNA: TGCAGCGTCTTCAAACCGGGACAGGGCTCCTACGAGCAGTACTTC
CDR3: CSVFKPGQGSYEQYF

size: few
D: NA
J: TRBJ1-5
V: TRBV7-8
DNA: TGTGCCAGCGGATTCGACAGAAGCAATCAGCCCCAGCATTTT
CDR3: CASGFDRSNQPQHF

size: NA
D: TRBD2
J: TRBJ2-5
V: TRBV5-1
DNA: TGCGCCAGCAGCTGGGGACTAGCGGGAGTGGAGACCCAGTACTTC
CDR3: CASSWGLAGVETQYF

size: NA
D: TRBD2
J: TRBJ2-1
V: TRBV20-1
DNA: TGCAGTGCTAGTTTTAGCGGGGACTACAATGAGCAGTTCTTC
CDR3: CSASFSGDYNEQFF

size: many
D: NA
J: TRBJ1-1
V: TRBV4-2
DNA: TGTGCCAGCAGCCTTCAAGGGTTCGGGAACACTGAAGCTTTCTTT
CDR3: CASSLQGFGNTEAFF

size: NA
D: NA
J: TRBJ1-1
V: TRBV7-9
DNA: TGTGCCAGCAGCCCCGGACCGTGGTCTGAAGCTTTCTTT
CDR3: CASSPGPWSEAFF

size: NA
D: NA
J: TRBJ1-2
V: TRBV28
DNA: TGTGCCAGCAGTTCGGGACACTATGGCTACACCTTC
CDR3: CASSSGHYGYTF

size: NA
D: NA
J: TRBJ1-2
V: TRBV12-3/TRBV12-4
DNA: TGTGCCAGCAGTCTAACGGAGAACTATGGCTACACCTTC
CDR3: CASSLTENYGYTF

size: NA
D: NA
J: TRBJ2-4
V: TRBV5-1
DNA: TGCGCCAGCAGCTTGGGGGTTAATGCAGACATTCAGTACTTC
CDR3: CASSLGVNADIQYF

size: once
D: NA
J: TRBJ2-7
V: TRBV18
DNA: TGTGCCAGCTCACCGGGGGGTGGCAACGAGCAGTACTTC
CDR3: CASSPGGGNEQYF

size: NA
D: NA
J: TRBJ1-1
V: TRBV7-9
DNA: TGTGCCAGCAGCTGGCTGTCCTCGGGGAACGCTGAAGCTTTCTTT
CDR3: CASSWLSSGNAEAFF

size: NA
D: TRBD2
J: TRBJ2-3
V: TRBV3-1/TRBV3-2
DNA: TGTGCCAGCAGCCCTCATACGATCCAGCGGGGGTCAGATACGCAGTATTTT
CDR3: CASSPHTIQRGSDTQYF

size: NA
D: NA
J: TRBJ2-7
V: TRBV27
DNA: TGTGCCAGCAGTTTCGGACAGCAGCAGTACTTC
CDR3: CASSFGQQQYF

size: NA
D: NA
J: TRBJ1-1
V: TRBV30
DNA: TGTGCCTGGAAAACAGGATTGAACACTGAAGCTTTCTTT
CDR3: CAWKTGLNTEAFF

size: NA
D: NA
J: TRBJ2-7
V: TRBV28
DNA: TGTGCCAGCAGTTTTTCTGAATCCTCCTACGAGCAGTACTTC
CDR3: CASSFSESSYEQYF

size: NA
D: NA
J: TRBJ1-1
V: TRBV3-1/TRBV3-2
DNA: TGTGCCAGCAGCCAACGGACAAGCCATGGGGTAGCTTTCTTT
CDR3: CASSQRTSHGVAFF

size: NA
D: NA
J: TRBJ2-7
V: TRBV2
DNA: TGTGCCAGCAGTGATCACAGTCCAAGCTCCTACGAGCAGTACTTC
CDR3: CASSDHSPSSYEQYF

size: NA
D: NA
J: TRBJ1-4
V: TRBV20-1
DNA: TGCAGTGCTAGTCACTACAGAGCAACTAATGAAAAACTGTTTTTT
CDR3: CSASHYRATNEKLFF

size: few
D: TRBD2
J: TRBJ2-3
V: TRBV2
DNA: TGTGCCAGCAGTGAAGCGCGGGAGGGAGATACGCAGTATTTT
CDR3: CASSEAREGDTQYF

size: NA
D: NA
J: TRBJ2-1
V: TRBV18
DNA: TGTGCCAGCTCACCTGAACAGGGTACCTACAATGAGCAGTTCTTC
CDR3: CASSPEQGTYNEQFF

size: NA
D: TRBD1
J: TRBJ2-2
V: TRBV6-5
DNA: TGTGCCAGCAGTCCCGGGACAGGGGGGACCGGGGAGCTGTTTTTT
CDR3: CASSPGTGGTGELFF

size: few
D: NA
J: TRBJ2-7
V: TRBV6-5
DNA: TGTGCCAGCAGGGGAGGACACAGCTCCTACGAGCAGTACTTC
CDR3: CASRGGHSSYEQYF

size: once
D: NA
J: TRBJ2-5
V: TRBV27
DNA: TGTGCCAGCAGTGGCCTGGGAGAAGGGACCCAGTACTTC
CDR3: CASSGLGEGTQYF

size: NA
D: NA
J: TRBJ2-1
V: TRBV6-5
DNA: TGTGCCAGCAGAGAGGAGCTCAGAGGGGAGCAGTTCTTC
CDR3: CASREELRGEQFF

size: NA
D: NA
J: TRBJ1-1
V: TRBV6-4
DNA: TGTGCCAGCAGTGACTCTGGGGAACTCGGGGGTAACACTGAAGCTTTCTTT
CDR3: CASSDSGELGGNTEAFF